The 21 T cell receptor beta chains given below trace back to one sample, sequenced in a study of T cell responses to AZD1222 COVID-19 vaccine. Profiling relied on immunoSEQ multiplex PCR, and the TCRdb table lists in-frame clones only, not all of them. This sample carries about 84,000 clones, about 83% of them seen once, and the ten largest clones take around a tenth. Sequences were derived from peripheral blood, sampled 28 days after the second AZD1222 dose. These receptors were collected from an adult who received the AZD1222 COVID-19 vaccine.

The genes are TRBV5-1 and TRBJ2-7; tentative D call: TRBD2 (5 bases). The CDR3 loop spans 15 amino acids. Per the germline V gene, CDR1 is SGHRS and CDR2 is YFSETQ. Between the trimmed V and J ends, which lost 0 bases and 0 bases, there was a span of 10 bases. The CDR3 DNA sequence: TGCGCCAGCAGCTTGGGGTTCGGGGACTCCTACGAGCAGTACTTC. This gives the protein CASSLGFGDSYEQYF.

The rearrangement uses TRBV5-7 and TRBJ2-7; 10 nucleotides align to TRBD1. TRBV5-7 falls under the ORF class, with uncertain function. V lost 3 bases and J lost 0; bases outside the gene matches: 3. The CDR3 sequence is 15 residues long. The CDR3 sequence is CASSYRDRGSYEQYF. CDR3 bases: TGTGCCAGCAGCTACCGGGACAGGGGCTCCTACGAGCAGTACTTC.

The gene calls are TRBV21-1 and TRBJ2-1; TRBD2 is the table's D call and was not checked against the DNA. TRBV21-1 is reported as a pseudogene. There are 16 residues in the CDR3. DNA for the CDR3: TGTGCCAGCAGCGGGGGGGACGTCCGCTCTTACAATGAGCAGTTCTTC. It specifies CASSGGDVRSYNEQFF.

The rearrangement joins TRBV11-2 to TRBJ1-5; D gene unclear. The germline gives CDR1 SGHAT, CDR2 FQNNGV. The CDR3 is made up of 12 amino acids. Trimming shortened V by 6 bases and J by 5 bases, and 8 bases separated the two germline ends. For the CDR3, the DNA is TGTGCCAGCAGACCCGATTATCAGCCCCAGCATTTT. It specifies CASRPDYQPQHF. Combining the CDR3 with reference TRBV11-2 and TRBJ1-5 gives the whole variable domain EAGVAQSPRYKIIEKRQSVAFWCNPISGHATLYWYQQILGQGPKLLIQFQNNGVVDDSQLPKDRFSAERLKGVDSTLKIQPAKLEDSAVYLCASRPDYQPQHFGDGTRLSIL.

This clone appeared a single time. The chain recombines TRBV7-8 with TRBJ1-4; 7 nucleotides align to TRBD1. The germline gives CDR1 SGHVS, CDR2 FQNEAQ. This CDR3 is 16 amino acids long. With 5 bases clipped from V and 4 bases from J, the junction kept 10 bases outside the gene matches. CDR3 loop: CASSARDRSFNEKLFF. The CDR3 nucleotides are TGTGCCAGCAGCGCTAGGGACAGATCTTTTAATGAAAAACTGTTTTTT.

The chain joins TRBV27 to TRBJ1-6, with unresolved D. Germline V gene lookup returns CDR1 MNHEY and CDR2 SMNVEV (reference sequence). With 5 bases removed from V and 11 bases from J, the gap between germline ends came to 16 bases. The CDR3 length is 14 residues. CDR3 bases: TGTGCCAGCAGTCACTCCCTAAACATACCACCCCTCCACTTT. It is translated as CASSHSLNIPPLHF.

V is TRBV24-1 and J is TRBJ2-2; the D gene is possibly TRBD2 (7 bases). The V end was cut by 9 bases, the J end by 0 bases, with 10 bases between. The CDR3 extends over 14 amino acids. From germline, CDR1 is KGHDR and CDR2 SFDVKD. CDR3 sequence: CATGGAANTGELFF. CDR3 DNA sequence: TGTGCCACCGGGGGGGCAGCGAACACCGGGGAGCTGTTTTTT.

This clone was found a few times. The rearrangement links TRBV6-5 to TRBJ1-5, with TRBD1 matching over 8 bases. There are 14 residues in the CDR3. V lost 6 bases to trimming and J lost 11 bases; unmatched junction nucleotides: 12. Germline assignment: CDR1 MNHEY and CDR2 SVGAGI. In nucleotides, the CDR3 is TGTGCCAGCAGCCTGATCAGGGGGCCCCAGGCCCAGCATTTT. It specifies CASSLIRGPQAQHF.

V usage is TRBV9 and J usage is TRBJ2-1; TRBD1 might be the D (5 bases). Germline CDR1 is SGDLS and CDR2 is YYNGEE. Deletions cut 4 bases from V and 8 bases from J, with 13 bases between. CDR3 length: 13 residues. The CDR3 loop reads CASSYSGYDEQFF. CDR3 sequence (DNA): TGTGCCAGCAGCTATTCAGGGTACGATGAGCAGTTCTTC.

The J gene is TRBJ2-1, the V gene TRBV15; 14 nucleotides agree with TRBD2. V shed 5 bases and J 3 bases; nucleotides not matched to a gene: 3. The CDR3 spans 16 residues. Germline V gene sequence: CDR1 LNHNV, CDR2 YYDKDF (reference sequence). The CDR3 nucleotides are TGTGCCACCAGCCATGGACTAGCGGGGGGCTACAATGAGCAGTTCTTC. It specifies CATSHGLAGGYNEQFF.

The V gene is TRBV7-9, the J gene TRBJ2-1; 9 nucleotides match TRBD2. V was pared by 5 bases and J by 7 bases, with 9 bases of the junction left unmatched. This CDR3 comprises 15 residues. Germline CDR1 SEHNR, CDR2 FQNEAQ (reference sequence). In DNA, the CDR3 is TGTGCCAGCAGCGTGCTGGGCGGGGGGGCAAATGAGCAGTTCTTC. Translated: CASSVLGGGANEQFF.

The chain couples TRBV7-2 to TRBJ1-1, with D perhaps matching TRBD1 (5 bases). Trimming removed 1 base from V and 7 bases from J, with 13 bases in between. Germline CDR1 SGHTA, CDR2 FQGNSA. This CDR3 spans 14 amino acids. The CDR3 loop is CASSLGFGRDEAFF. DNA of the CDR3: TGTGCCAGCAGCTTAGGGTTCGGCAGGGATGAAGCTTTCTTT.

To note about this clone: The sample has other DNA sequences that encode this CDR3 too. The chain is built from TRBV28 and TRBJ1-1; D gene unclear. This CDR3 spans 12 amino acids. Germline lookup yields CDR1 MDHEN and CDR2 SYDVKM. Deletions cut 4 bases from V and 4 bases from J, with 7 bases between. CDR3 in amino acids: CASSSGSTEAFF. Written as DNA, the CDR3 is TGTGCCAGCAGTTCGGGCAGCACTGAAGCTTTCTTT.

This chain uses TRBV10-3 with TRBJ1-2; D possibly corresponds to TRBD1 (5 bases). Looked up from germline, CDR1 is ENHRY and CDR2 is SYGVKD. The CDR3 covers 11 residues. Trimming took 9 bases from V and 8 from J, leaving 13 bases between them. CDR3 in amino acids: CAIRWDFGYTF. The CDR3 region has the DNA TGTGCCATAAGATGGGACTTCGGCTACACCTTC.

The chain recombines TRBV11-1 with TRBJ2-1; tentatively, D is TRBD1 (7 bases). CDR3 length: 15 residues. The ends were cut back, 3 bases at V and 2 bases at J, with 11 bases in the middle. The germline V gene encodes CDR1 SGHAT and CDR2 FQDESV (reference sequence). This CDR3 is CASSFSGGPYNEQFF. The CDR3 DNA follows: TGTGCCAGCAGCTTTTCAGGGGGGCCCTACAATGAGCAGTTCTTC.

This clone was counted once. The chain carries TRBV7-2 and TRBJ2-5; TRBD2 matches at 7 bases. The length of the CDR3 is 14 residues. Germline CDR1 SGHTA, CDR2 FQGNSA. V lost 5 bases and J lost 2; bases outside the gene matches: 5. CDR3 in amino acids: CASSRGGPQETQYF. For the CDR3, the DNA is TGTGCCAGCAGCCGCGGGGGACCTCAAGAGACCCAGTACTTC.

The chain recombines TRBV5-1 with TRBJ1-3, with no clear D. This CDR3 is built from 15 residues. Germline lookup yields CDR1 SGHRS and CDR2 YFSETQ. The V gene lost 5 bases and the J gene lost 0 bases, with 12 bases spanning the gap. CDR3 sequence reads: CASREGGNSGNTIYF. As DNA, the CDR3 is TGCGCCAGCAGAGAGGGAGGTAACTCTGGAAACACCATATATTTT.

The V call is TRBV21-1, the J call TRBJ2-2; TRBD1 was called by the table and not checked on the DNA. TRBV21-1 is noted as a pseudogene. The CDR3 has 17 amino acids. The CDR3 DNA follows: TGTGCCAGCAGCAAAGGTGGGGACATTGCGAACACCGGGGAGCTGTTTTTT. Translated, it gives CASSKGGDIANTGELFF.

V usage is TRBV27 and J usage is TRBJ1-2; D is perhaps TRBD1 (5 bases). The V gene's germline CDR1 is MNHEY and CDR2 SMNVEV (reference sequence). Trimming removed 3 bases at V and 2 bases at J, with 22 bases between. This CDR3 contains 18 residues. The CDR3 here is CASSFHPPEQGMNYGYTF. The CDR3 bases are TGTGCCAGCAGTTTCCACCCGCCGGAGCAGGGTATGAACTATGGCTACACCTTC.

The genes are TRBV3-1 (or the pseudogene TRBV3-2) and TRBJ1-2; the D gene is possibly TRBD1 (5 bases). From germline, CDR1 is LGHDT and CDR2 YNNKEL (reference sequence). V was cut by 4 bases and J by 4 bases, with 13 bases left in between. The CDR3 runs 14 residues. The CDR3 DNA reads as TGTGCCAGCAGCCTCGGACAAAGCGGCTATGGCTACACCTTC. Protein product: CASSLGQSGYGYTF.

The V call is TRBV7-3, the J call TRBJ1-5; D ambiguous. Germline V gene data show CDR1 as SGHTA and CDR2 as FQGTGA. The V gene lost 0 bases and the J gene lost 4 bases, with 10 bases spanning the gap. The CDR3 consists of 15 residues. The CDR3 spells CASSLTGRANQPQHF. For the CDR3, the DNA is TGTGCCAGCAGCTTAACGGGCCGGGCTAATCAGCCCCAGCATTTT.